The rows below give T cell receptor beta chains drawn from one sample of a study of human T cells and chemical hapten exposure. TCRdb redid the calling of the RACE reads with MiXCR, one entry per CDR3 protein. The sample lists some 81,000 distinct CDR3 sequences, 7.5% to 9.5% occurring once. Specimen: whole blood, collected in connection with sensitization to the hapten diphenylcyclopropenone (DPC). Receptor source: a woman between 25 and 40 years old with alopecia areata. Some clones in this sample may be carry-over from other donors' samples. CDR3s include the opening cysteine and the closing phenylalanine or tryptophan. A D gene is named only where the DNA matches it firmly. Clone size appears in some rows only: once, few, many, or a class for an expanded clone.

CDR3: CASSPLTGGALAKNIQYF; DNA: TGTGCCAGCAGCCCCCTCACAGGGGGCGCCTTGGCCAAAAACATTCAGTACTTC; J: TRBJ2-4; V: TRBV11-2; size: many; D: TRBD1
CDR3: CASSTTGRRGAFF; DNA: TGTGCCAGCAGCACTACAGGCCGGCGGGGAGCTTTCTTT; J: TRBJ1-1; V: TRBV6-5; size: many; D: .
CDR3: CASSQAITGGSGYTF; DNA: TGTGCCAGCAGCCAAGCAATCACAGGGGGCAGTGGCTACACCTTC; J: TRBJ1-2; V: TRBV14; size: few; D: TRBD1
CDR3: CASSVGRVDYGYTF; DNA: TGTGCCAGCAGTGTTGGCAGGGTTGACTATGGCTACACCTTC; J: TRBJ1-2; V: TRBV2; size: many; D: .
CDR3: CASSWIGGSGGATDTQYF; DNA: TGTGCCAGCAGCTGGATCGGGGGTAGCGGGGGGGCCACAGATACGCAGTATTTT; J: TRBJ2-3; V: TRBV7-2; size: many; D: TRBD2
CDR3: CASSPSTNYGYTF; DNA: TGTGCCAGCAGCCCAAGCACTAACTATGGCTACACCTTC; J: TRBJ1-2; V: TRBV3-2; size: few; D: .
CDR3: CSARDVRSSYNSPLHF; DNA: TGCAGTGCTAGAGACGTCAGAAGCTCCTATAATTCACCCCTCCACTTT; J: TRBJ1-6; V: TRBV20-1; size: .; D: .
CDR3: CASSPTGTPYYAEAFF; DNA: TGTGCCAGCTCACCAACCGGGACACCGTATTACGCTGAAGCTTTCTTT; J: TRBJ1-1; V: TRBV18; size: .; D: .
CDR3: CASSYDLVQDPQYF; DNA: TGTGCCAGCAGTTACGATCTCGTGCAGGATCCGCAGTATTTT; J: TRBJ2-3; V: TRBV6-5; size: many; D: .
CDR3: CASSLVSRQGANSPLHF; DNA: TGCGCCAGCAGCTTGGTTAGCCGACAGGGGGCGAATTCACCCCTCCACTTT; J: TRBJ1-6; V: TRBV5-1; size: many; D: TRBD1
CDR3: CASSPYGRGGLGTQYF; DNA: TGTGCCAGCAGTCCATACGGGCGGGGTGGTTTGGGTACGCAGTATTTT; J: TRBJ2-3; V: TRBV12-3/TRBV12-4; size: many; D: .
CDR3: CASSFTSGGETDTQYF; DNA: TGTGCCAGCAGCTTTACTAGCGGGGGTGAAACAGATACGCAGTATTTT; J: TRBJ2-3; V: TRBV7-2; size: many; D: TRBD2
CDR3: CASSRGWNTEAFF; DNA: TGTGCCAGCAGCAGGGGATGGAACACTGAAGCTTTCTTT; J: TRBJ1-1; V: TRBV12-3/TRBV12-4; size: .; D: .
CDR3: CASSPFPPGDEKLFF; DNA: TGTGCCAGCTCACCATTCCCGCCCGGGGATGAAAAACTGTTTTTT; J: TRBJ1-4; V: TRBV18; size: .; D: .
CDR3: CASSLAVTRVTEAFF; DNA: TGTGCCAGCAGCTTAGCAGTGACCAGGGTCACTGAAGCTTTCTTT; J: TRBJ1-1; V: TRBV7-9; size: many; D: .
CDR3: CSARGTPGRNTIYF; DNA: TGCAGTGCTAGAGGGACGCCAGGCCGGAACACCATATATTTT; J: TRBJ1-3; V: TRBV20-1; size: .; D: .
CDR3: CASGGGYGYTF; DNA: TGTGCCAGCGGTGGGGGGTATGGCTACACCTTC; J: TRBJ1-2; V: TRBV14; size: few; D: .
CDR3: CASSFGWTEAFF; DNA: TGTGCCAGCAGCTTCGGTTGGACTGAAGCTTTCTTT; J: TRBJ1-1; V: TRBV7-9; size: many; D: .
CDR3: CASSVSGGAGTDTQYF; DNA: TGTGCCAGCAGTGTTAGCGGGGGGGCCGGCACAGATACGCAGTATTTT; J: TRBJ2-3; V: TRBV27; size: .; D: TRBD2
CDR3: CATRGAGANVLTF; DNA: TGTGCCACCCGAGGCGCTGGGGCCAACGTCCTGACTTTC; J: TRBJ2-6; V: TRBV6-5; size: many; D: .
CDR3: CASRTRNTDTQYF; DNA: TGTGCCAGCAGAACCCGGAACACAGATACGCAGTATTTT; J: TRBJ2-3; V: TRBV6-6; size: many; D: .
CDR3: CAWRSDLRSEAFF; DNA: TGTGCCTGGAGGTCAGATCTACGGTCTGAAGCTTTCTTT; J: TRBJ1-1; V: TRBV30; size: few; D: .
CDR3: CASSQVFGGAWDTEAFF; DNA: TGTGCCAGCAGCCAAGTGTTTGGTGGGGCGTGGGACACTGAAGCTTTCTTT; J: TRBJ1-1; V: TRBV3-1; size: many; D: .
CDR3: CASSANKTGMNTEAFF; DNA: TGTGCCAGCAGCGCAAACAAGACGGGAATGAACACTGAAGCTTTCTTT; J: TRBJ1-1; V: TRBV9; size: .; D: .
CDR3: CASSPSPTGFDEQFF; DNA: TGCGCCAGCAGCCCGTCACCTACAGGGTTCGATGAGCAGTTCTTC; J: TRBJ2-1; V: TRBV4-1; size: many; D: .
CDR3: CASSLQGNTGYTF; DNA: TGTGCCAGCAGCTTACAGGGTAATACTGGCTACACCTTC; J: TRBJ1-2; V: TRBV7-9; size: .; D: .
CDR3: CSVAPAAVADTQYF; DNA: TGCAGCGTTGCTCCAGCCGCGGTGGCAGATACGCAGTATTTT; J: TRBJ2-3; V: TRBV29-1; size: .; D: .
CDR3: CASSLSGGGQETQYF; DNA: TGTGCCAGCAGCTTGTCGGGGGGAGGACAAGAGACCCAGTACTTC; J: TRBJ2-5; V: TRBV7-9; size: many; D: TRBD2
CDR3: CASSFTSGGYTDTQYF; DNA: TGTGCCAGCAGCTTTACTAGCGGGGGGTATACAGATACGCAGTATTTT; J: TRBJ2-3; V: TRBV5-4; size: few; D: TRBD2
CDR3: CASRVGSGANVLTF; DNA: TGCGCCAGTCGAGTAGGTTCTGGGGCCAACGTCCTGACTTTC; J: TRBJ2-6; V: TRBV10-2; size: many; D: .
CDR3: CASSLAGVIGNTIYF; DNA: TGTGCCAGCAGCTTAGCGGGGGTAATCGGAAACACCATATATTTT; J: TRBJ1-3; V: TRBV7-9; size: few; D: .
CDR3: CASSTRGQPQHF; DNA: TGTGCCAGCAGCACTCGAGGGCAGCCCCAGCATTTT; J: TRBJ1-5; V: TRBV3-1; size: many; D: .
CDR3: CSARLFPEAFF; DNA: TGCAGTGCTAGACTTTTTCCTGAAGCTTTCTTT; J: TRBJ1-1; V: TRBV20-1; size: many; D: .
CDR3: CASSRRTGVNTEAFF; DNA: TGTGCCAGCAGCCGACGGACAGGGGTGAACACTGAAGCTTTCTTT; J: TRBJ1-1; V: TRBV7-8; size: many; D: TRBD1
CDR3: CASSGGTVAKNIQYF; DNA: TGCGCCAGCAGCGGAGGGACAGTAGCCAAAAACATTCAGTACTTC; J: TRBJ2-4; V: TRBV5-1; size: .; D: .
CDR3: CASSSIQGADTEAFF; DNA: TGCGCCAGCAGCTCAATACAGGGGGCTGACACTGAAGCTTTCTTT; J: TRBJ1-1; V: TRBV5-1; size: few; D: TRBD1
CDR3: CASSPVGGSYNEQFF; DNA: TGTGCCAGCAGTCCCGTAGGGGGCTCCTACAATGAGCAGTTCTTC; J: TRBJ2-1; V: TRBV27; size: .; D: .